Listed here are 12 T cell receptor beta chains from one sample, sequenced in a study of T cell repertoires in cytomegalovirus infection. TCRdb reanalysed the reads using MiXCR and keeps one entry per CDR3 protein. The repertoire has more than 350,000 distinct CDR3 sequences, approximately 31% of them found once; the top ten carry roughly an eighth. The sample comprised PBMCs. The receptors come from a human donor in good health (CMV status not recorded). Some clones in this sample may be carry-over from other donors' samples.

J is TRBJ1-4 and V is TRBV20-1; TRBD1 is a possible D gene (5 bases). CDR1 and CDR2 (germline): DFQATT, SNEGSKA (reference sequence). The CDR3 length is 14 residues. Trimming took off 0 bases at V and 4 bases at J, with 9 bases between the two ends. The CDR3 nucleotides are TGCAGTGCTAGAGATGGGCAGGGTAATGAAAAACTGTTTTTT. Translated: CSARDGQGNEKLFF.

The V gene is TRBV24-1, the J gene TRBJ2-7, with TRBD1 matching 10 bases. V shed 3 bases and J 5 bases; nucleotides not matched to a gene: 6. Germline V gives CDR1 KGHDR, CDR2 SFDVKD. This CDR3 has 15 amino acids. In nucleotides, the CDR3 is TGTGCCACCAGTGATCAGACAGGGGGCAGGGACGAGCAGTACTTC. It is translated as CATSDQTGGRDEQYF.

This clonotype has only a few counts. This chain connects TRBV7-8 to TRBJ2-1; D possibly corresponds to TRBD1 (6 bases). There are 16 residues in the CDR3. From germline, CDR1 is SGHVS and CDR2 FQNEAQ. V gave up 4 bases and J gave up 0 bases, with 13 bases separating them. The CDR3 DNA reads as TGTGCCAGCAGCTCCAGGGGCTTCAGCTCCTACAATGAGCAGTTCTTC. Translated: CASSSRGFSSYNEQFF.

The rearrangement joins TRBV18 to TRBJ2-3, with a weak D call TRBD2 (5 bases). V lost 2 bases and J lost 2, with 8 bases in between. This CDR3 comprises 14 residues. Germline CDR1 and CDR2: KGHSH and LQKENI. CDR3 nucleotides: TGTGCCAGCTCACCATCGCGGGCCACAGATACGCAGTATTTT. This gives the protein CASSPSRATDTQYF.

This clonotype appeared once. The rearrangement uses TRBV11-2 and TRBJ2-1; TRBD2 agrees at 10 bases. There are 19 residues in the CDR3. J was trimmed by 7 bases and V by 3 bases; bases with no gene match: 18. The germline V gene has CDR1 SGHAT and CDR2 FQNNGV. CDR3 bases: TGTGCCAGCAGCTTTATTGTTTCAGCCGGGACTAGCGACTTGAATGAGCAGTTCTTC. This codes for CASSFIVSAGTSDLNEQFF.

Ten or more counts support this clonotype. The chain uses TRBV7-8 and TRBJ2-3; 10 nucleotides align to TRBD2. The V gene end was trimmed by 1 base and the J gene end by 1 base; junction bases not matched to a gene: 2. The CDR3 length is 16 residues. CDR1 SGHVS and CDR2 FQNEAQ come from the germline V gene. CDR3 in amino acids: CASSLDLAGGTDTQYF. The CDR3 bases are TGTGCCAGCAGCTTAGATCTAGCGGGGGGCACAGATACGCAGTATTTT.

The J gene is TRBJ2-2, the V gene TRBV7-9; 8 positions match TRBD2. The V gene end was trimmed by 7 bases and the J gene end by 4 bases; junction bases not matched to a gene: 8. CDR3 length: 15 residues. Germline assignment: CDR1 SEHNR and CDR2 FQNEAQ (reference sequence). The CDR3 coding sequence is TGTGCCAGCACCTCAGCGGGGGCCGGCACCGGGGAGCTGTTTTTT. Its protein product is CASTSAGAGTGELFF.

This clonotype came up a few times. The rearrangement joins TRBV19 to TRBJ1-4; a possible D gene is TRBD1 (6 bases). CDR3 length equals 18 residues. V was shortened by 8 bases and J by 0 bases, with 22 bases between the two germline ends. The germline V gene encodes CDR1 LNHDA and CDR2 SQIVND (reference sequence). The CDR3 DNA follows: TGTGCCAGTGGGAGACAGGCCTATTACCTCGCAACTAATGAAAAACTGTTTTTT. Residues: CASGRQAYYLATNEKLFF.

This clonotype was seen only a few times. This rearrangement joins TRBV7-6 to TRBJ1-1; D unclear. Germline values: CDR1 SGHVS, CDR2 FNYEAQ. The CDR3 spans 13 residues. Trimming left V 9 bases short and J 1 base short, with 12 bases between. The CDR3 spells CASDGPGNTEAFF. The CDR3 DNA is TGTGCCAGTGATGGACCTGGGAACACTGAAGCTTTCTTT.

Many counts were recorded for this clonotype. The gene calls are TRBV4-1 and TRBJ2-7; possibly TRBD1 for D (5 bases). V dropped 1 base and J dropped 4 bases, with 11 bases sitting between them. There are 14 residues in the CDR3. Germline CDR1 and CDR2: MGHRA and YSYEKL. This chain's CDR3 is CASSQGSGWYEQYF. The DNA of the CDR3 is TGCGCCAGCAGCCAAGGGTCAGGGTGGTACGAGCAGTACTTC.

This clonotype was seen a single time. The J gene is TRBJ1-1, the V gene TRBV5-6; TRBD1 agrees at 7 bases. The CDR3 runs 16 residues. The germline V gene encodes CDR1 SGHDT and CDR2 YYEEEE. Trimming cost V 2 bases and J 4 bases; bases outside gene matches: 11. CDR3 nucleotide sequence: TGTGCCAGCAGCTTTAGATACAGGGGCGTAGGCACTGAAGCTTTCTTT. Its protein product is CASSFRYRGVGTEAFF.

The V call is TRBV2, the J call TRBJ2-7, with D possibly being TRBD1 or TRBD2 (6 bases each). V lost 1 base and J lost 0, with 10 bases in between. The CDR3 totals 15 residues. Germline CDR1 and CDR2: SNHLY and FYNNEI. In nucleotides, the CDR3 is TGTGCCAGCAGTGAAGGAGGGGGGCCCTCCTACGAGCAGTACTTC. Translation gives CASSEGGGPSYEQYF.